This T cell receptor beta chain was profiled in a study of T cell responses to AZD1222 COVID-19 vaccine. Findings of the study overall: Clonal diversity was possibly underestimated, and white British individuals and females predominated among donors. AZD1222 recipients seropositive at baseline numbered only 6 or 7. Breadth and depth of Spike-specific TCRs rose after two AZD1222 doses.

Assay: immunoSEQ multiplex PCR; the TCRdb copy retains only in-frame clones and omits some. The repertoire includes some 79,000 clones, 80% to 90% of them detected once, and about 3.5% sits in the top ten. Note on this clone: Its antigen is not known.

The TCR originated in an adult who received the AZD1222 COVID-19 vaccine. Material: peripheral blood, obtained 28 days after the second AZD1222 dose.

The CDR3 region is CASSLDARDSPLHF. CDR3 DNA sequence: TGCGCCAGCAGCTTGGACGCGCGGGACTCACCCCTCCACTTT. The chain carries TRBV5-1 and TRBJ1-6, with D tentatively TRBD1 (5 bases). CDR3 length equals 14 residues. In germline, CDR1 is SGHRS, CDR2 YFSETQ. V lost 0 bases, J lost 10 bases, and 11 bases lay in between.